This TCR beta chain was documented in a study of control samples from healthy donors and cancer patients. Sequenced by immunoSEQ multiplex PCR; TCRdb stores in-frame clones only, minus some. This table holds 150,000 or so clones, about 86% found once. CDR1 is KGHSY and CDR2 is FQNENV in the germline V gene. The CDR3 has 17 amino acids. Trimming took 4 bases from V and 0 from J; bases not matched to a gene: 8. Specimen: blood. This chain uses TRBV16 with TRBJ2-4; TRBD1 matches 8 bases. This receptor was taken from a man younger than 35 in good health. The CDR3 here is CASSRSGGQGAKNIQYF. The CDR3 nucleotides read TGTGCCAGCAGCCGGAGCGGCGGACAGGGAGCCAAAAACATTCAGTACTTC.